This T cell receptor beta chain appears in the sequencing data of a study of T cell responses to AZD1222 COVID-19 vaccine. Study-wide points: The repertoires were collected only after the peak T cell response. Females made up more of the donors, who were largely white British, and clonal diversity may have come out too low. The reported proportion of spike-specific TCRs targeting unmutated variant regions was nearly half.

Notes on this clone: Its target is not known.

The assay was immunoSEQ multiplex PCR, and TCRdb's table has in-frame clones only and misses some. The sample contains tens of thousands of clones, 60% to 80% of which appear only once. The CDR3 has 15 residues. V shed 8 bases and J 4 bases; nucleotides not matched to a gene: 10. CDR1 SEHNR and CDR2 FQNEAQ come from the germline V gene (reference sequence). The rearrangement uses TRBV7-9 and TRBJ2-2; 7 bases match TRBD1. The specimen comprised peripheral blood, sampled 28 days after the second AZD1222 dose. This clonotype was sampled from an adult who received the AZD1222 COVID-19 vaccine. CDR3 in amino acids: CASLPMGQTTGELFF. The CDR3 DNA sequence: TGTGCCAGCCTTCCTATGGGACAGACCACCGGGGAGCTGTTTTTT. The variable domain in full, completed from reference TRBV7-9 and TRBJ2-2, reads DTGVSQNPRHKITKRGQNVTFRCDPISEHNRLYWYRQTLGQGPEFLTYFQNEAQLEKSRLLSDRFSAERPKGSFSTLEIQRTEQGDSAMYLCASLPMGQTTGELFFGEGSRLTVL.